This T cell receptor (beta chain) comes out of a study of shared clonotypes between healthy human individuals. Study-wide points: In a handful of donors, around 5% of naive CD4 clonotypes appeared in common.

Samples underwent the assay at deep level. The table came from immunoSEQ multiplex PCR; TCRdb's copy has only in-frame clones and leaves some out. The sample lists 2 million to 2.5 million clones, roughly 92% occurring once. The V segment lost 4 bases and the J segment 11 bases; nucleotides outside the gene matches: 4. CDR3 length: 11 amino acids. Germline V gene lookup returns CDR1 SGHTA and CDR2 FQGNSA. Naive CD4+ cells were CD45RA-selected; the remaining cells were memory. As to this clone: No antigen is known for it.

The receptor was isolated from a young man in good health. Some clones in this sample may be carry-over from other donors' samples. This chain connects TRBV7-2 to TRBJ1-1, with 7 bases aligning to TRBD1. Specimen: naive CD4+ T cells from PBMCs. As for subset: CD45RA+ positively selected. CDR3: CASSYRGGAFF. CDR3 DNA: TGTGCCAGCAGCTACAGGGGTGGTGCTTTCTTT.